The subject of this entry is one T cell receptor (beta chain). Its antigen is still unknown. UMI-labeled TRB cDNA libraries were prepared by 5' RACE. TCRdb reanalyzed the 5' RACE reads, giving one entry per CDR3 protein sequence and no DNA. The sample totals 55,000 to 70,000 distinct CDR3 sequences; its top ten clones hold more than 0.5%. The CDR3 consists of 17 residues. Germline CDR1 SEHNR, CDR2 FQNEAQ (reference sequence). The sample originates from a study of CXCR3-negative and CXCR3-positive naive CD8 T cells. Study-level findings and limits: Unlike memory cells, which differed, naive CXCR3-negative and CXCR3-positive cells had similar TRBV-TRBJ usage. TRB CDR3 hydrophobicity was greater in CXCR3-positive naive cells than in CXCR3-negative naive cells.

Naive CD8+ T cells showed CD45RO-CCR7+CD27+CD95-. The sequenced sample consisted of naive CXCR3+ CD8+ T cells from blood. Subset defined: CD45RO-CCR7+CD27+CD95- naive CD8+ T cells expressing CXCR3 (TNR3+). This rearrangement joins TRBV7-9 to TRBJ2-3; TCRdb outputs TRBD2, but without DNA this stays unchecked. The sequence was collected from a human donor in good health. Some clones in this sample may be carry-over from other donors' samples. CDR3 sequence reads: CASSLMYPAGSTDTQYF.